This T cell receptor (beta chain) was sequenced during a study of CD8 T cells in Susac syndrome. CD8+ and CD4+ T cells from blood underwent TCR beta sequencing. The authors reverse transcribed roughly 0.5 to 1 ug RNA with random hexamers. TCR beta CDR3 was amplified by immunoSEQ covering 54 Vbeta and 13 Jbeta. TCRdb processed the immunoSEQ multiplex PCR reads anew with MiXCR; each CDR3 protein has one entry. In the table there are 150,000 to 200,000 distinct CDR3 sequences, roughly 94% of which are singletons. Trimming took off 3 bases at V and 0 bases at J, with 9 bases between the two ends. The CDR3 length is 14 residues. Germline CDR1 SGDLS, CDR2 YYNGEE.

This chain links TRBV9 with TRBJ1-1; D unresolved. This sequence was found in a human donor with Susac syndrome. What was sequenced was CD4+ T cells from PBMCs. The CDR3 protein is CASSEGYLNTEAFF. CDR3 bases: TGTGCCAGCAGCGAGGGTTATTTGAACACTGAAGCTTTCTTT.